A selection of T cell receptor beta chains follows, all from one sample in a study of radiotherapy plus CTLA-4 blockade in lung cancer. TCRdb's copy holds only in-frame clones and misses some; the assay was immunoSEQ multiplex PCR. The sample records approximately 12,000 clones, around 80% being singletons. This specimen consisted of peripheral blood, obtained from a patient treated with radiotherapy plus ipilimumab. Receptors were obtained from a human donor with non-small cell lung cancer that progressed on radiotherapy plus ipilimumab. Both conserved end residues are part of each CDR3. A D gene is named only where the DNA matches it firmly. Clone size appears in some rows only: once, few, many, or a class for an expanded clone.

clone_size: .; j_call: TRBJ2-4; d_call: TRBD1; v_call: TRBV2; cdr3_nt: TGTGCCAGCACAGGGGGCAATGGGGGCATTCAGTACTTC; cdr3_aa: CASTGGNGGIQYF
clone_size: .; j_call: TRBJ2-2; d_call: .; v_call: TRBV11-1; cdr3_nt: TGTGCCAGCAGCTTAGCGACCTCGACAATCACCGGGGAGCTGTTTTTT; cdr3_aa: CASSLATSTITGELFF
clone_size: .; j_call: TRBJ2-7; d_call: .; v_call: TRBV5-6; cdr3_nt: TGTGCCAGCAGCGGGGACACCAACTACGAGCAGTACTTC; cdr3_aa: CASSGDTNYEQYF
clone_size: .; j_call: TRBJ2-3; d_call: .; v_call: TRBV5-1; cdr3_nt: TGCGCCAGCAGCTTGTCCTCGGGAGATACGCAGTATTTT; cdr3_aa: CASSLSSGDTQYF
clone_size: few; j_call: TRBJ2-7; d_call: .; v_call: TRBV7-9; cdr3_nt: TGTGCCAGCAGCCGGGTAGGGCGGGGGCCCGAGCAGTACTTC; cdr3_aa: CASSRVGRGPEQYF
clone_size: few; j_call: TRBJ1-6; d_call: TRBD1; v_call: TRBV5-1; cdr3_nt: TGCGCCAGCAGCTTGGCCGGGACAGGGAACTCCTATAATTCACCCCTCCACTTT; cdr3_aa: CASSLAGTGNSYNSPLHF
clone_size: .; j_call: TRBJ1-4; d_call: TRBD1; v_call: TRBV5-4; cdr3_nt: TGTGCCAGCAGCGGGGGACAGGGAGGTGAAAAACTGTTTTTT; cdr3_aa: CASSGGQGGEKLFF
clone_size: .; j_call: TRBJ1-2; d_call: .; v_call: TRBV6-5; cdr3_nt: TGTGCCAGCAATGACCGGGACATCTTACCCTATGGCTACACCTTC; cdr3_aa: CASNDRDILPYGYTF
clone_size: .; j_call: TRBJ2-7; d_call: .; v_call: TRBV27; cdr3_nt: TGTGCCAGCAGTTTAGCCCGCGGCCCAGACCTGGGATACGAGCAGTACTTC; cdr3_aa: CASSLARGPDLGYEQYF
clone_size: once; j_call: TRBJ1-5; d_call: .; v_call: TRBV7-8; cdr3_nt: TGTGCCAGCAGCGCCTCAAATCAGCCCCAGCATTTT; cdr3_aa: CASSASNQPQHF
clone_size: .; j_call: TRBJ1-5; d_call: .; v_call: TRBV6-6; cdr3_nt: TGTGCCTCCAGAGGGGGGAACAATCAGCCCCAGCATTTT; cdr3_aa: CASRGGNNQPQHF
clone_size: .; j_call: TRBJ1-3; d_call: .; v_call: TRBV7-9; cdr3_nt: TGTGCCAGCAGCAGAAGGGACTCTGGAAACACCATATATTTT; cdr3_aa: CASSRRDSGNTIYF
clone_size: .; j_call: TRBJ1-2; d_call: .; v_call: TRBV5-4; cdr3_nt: TGTGCCAGCAGCTTGGTGGGCCAGGCGTTTGGCTACACCTTC; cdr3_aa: CASSLVGQAFGYTF
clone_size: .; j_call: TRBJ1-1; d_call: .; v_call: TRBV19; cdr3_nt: TGTGCCAGTAGTATAGAAGTGGGTAGGAACCTTCCGAGCACTGAAGCTTTCTTT; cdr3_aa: CASSIEVGRNLPSTEAFF
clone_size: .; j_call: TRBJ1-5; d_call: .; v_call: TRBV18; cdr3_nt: TGTGCCAGCTCACCGAACCAGGGTAATCAGCCCCAGCATTTT; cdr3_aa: CASSPNQGNQPQHF
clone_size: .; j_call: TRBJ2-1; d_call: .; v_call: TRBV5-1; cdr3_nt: TGCGCCAGCAGACTACAGGAACAGGGTAATGAGCAGTTCTTC; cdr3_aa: CASRLQEQGNEQFF
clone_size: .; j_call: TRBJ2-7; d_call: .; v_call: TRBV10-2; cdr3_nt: TGCGCCAGCAGTGATGGGGGTAACAAGCAGTACTTC; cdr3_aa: CASSDGGNKQYF
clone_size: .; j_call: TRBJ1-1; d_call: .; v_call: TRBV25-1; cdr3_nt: TGTGCCAGCAGTGAATTTGTCAGGACGGGCACTGAAGCTTTCTTT; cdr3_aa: CASSEFVRTGTEAFF
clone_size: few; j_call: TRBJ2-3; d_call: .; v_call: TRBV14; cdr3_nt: TGTGCCAGCAGCCAAGGGGCTAGGTCAGATACGCAGTATTTT; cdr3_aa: CASSQGARSDTQYF
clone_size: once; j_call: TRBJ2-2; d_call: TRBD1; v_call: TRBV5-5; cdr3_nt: TGTGCCAGCAGCTTCGTGGGGTCGAACAGGGGGACCGGGGAGCTGTTTTTT; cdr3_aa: CASSFVGSNRGTGELFF
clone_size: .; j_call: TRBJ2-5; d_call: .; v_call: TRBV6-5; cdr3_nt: .; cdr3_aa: CASSSSTSGGGETQYF
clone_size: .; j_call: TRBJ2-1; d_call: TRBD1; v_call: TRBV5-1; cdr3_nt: TGCGCCAGCAGCGTAGGACAGGGGGCTGATGAGCAGTTCTTC; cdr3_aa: CASSVGQGADEQFF
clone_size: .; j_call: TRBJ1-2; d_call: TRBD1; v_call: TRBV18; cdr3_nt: TGTGCCAGCTCCGGGACCCGGGACAGAGGCTACACCTTC; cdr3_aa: CASSGTRDRGYTF
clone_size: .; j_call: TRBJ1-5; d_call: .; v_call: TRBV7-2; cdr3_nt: TGTGCCAGCAGCTTAGATCAGACCAATCAGCCCCAGCATTTT; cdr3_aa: CASSLDQTNQPQHF
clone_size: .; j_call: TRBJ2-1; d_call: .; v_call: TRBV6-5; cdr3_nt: TGTGCCAGCTCCGCGGATGAGCAGTTCTTC; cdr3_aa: CASSADEQFF
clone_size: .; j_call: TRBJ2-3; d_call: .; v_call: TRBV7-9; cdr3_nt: TGTGCCAGCAGCTTACTTGTCCTTCCAACAGATACGCAGTATTTT; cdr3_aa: CASSLLVLPTDTQYF
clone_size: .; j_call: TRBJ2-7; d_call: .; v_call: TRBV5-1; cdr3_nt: TGCGCCAGCAGCTTGGCCAGGCAGGACTACGAGCAGTACTTC; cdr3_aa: CASSLARQDYEQYF
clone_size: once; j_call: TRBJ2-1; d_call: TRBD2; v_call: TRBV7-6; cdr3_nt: TGTGCCAGCAGCTTAGCGACGGGGGGGTCTAGGAATGAGCAGTTCTTC; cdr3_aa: CASSLATGGSRNEQFF
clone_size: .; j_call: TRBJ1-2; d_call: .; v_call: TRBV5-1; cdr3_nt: TGCGCCAGCAGCTCAGGGTTCTATGGCTACACCTTC; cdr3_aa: CASSSGFYGYTF
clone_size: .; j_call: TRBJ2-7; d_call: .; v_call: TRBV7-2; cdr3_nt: TGTGCCAGCAGCCCACCCACCGTAGAGAGGGGCTACGAGCAGTACTTC; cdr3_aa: CASSPPTVERGYEQYF
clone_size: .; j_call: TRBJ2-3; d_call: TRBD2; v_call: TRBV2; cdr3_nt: TGTGCCAGCAGTGAAGGGACTAGCACCCGCAGCACAGATACGCAGTATTTT; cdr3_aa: CASSEGTSTRSTDTQYF
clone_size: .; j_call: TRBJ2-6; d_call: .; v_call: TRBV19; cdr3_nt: TGTGCCAGTAGCAGACAGTCCTCTGGGGCCAACGTCCTGACTTTC; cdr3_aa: CASSRQSSGANVLTF
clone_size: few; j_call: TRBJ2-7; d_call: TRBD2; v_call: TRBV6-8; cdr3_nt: TGTGCCAGCAGTTACCGCCGGGGAGGGTCCTACGAGCAGTACTTC; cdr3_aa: CASSYRRGGSYEQYF
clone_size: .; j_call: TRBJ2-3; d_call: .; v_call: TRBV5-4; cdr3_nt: TGTGCCAGCAGCTTGGTTTCAGATACGCAGTATTTT; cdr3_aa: CASSLVSDTQYF
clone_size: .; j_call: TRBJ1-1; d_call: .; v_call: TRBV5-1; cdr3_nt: TGCGCCAGCAGCCAGGCTCAGGGGCGTACTGAAGCTTTCTTT; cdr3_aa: CASSQAQGRTEAFF
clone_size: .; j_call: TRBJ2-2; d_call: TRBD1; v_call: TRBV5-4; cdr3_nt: TGTGCCAGCAGCCAACGACAGGGGAGCCCCGGGGAGCTGTTTTTT; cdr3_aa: CASSQRQGSPGELFF
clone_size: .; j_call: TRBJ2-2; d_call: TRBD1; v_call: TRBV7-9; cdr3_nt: TGTGCCAGCAGTCCCCGTGAAGGACAGGGTTTTACCGGGGAGCTGTTTTTT; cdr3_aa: CASSPREGQGFTGELFF
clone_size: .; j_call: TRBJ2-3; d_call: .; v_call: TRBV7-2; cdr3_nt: TGTGCCAGCAGCGACGGGGCCCGGGTGAATACGCAGTATTTT; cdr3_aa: CASSDGARVNTQYF
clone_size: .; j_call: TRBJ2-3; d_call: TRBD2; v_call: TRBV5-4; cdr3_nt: TGTGCCAGCAGCTTGAAACTAGCGGGGCCGCAGACAGATACGCAGTATTTT; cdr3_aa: CASSLKLAGPQTDTQYF
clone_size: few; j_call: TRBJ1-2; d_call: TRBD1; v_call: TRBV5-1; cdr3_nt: TGCGCCAGCAGCTTGTCCACAGGGGGACCTTCTAACTATGGCTACACCTTC; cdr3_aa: CASSLSTGGPSNYGYTF
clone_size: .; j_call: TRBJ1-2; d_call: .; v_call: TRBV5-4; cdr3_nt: TGTGCCAGCAGCCCCGGGGGGGCACGAGGCTACACCTTC; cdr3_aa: CASSPGGARGYTF
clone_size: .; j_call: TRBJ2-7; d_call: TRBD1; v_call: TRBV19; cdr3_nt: TGTGCCGGTAAGACAGGGCCGGTAGGCGAGCAGTACTTC; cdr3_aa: CAGKTGPVGEQYF
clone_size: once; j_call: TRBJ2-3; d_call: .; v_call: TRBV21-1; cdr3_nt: TGTGCCAGCAGCAAAGCCGGGACTAGCGGGGGGGCTTACACAGATACGCAGTATTTT; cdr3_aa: CASSKAGTSGGAYTDTQYF
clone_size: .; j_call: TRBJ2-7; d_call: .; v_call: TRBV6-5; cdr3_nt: TGTGCCAGCAGTAAAGACAGTTATCCCTACGAGCAGTACTTC; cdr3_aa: CASSKDSYPYEQYF
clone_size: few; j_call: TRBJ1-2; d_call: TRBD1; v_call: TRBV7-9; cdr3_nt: TGTGCCAGCAGCTCGACAGGGGGCGATGTCTATGGCTACACCTTC; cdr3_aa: CASSSTGGDVYGYTF
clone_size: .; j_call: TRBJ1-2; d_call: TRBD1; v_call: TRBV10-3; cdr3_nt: TGTGCCATCAGTCCGCGACAGGGGGTCTATGGCTACACCTTC; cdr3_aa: CAISPRQGVYGYTF
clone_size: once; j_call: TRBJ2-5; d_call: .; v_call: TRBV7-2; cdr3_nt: TGTGCCAGCAGCTTCCCCAGGACGGCCGAGACCCAGTACTTC; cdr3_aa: CASSFPRTAETQYF
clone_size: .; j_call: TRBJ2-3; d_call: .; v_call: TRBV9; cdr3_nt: TGTGCCAGCAGCGATCTTAGCACAGATACGCAGTATTTT; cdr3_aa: CASSDLSTDTQYF
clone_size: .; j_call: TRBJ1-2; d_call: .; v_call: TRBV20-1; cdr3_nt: TGCAGTGCTCGGACAATAGGCTACACCTTC; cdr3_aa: CSARTIGYTF
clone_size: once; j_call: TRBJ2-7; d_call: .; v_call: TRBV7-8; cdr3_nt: TGTGCCAGCAGCTTAGACCGGGTTGCCTACGAGCAGTACTTC; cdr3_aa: CASSLDRVAYEQYF
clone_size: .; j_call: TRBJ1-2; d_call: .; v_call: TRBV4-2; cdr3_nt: TGTGCCAGCAGCCAAGATTGGGCCCGCCTCTCTGGCTACACCTTC; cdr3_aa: CASSQDWARLSGYTF
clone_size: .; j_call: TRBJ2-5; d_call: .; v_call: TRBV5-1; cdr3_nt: TGCGCCAGCAGCTTGGGCGATTCGACCGGCGGGGAAGAGACCCAGTACTTC; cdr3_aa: CASSLGDSTGGEETQYF
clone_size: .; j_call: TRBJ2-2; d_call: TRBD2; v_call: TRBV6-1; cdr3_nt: TGTGCCAGCAGCACTGGGACTATCACCGGGGAGCTGTTTTTT; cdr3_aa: CASSTGTITGELFF
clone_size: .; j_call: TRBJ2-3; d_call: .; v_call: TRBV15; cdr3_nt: TGTGCCACCAGCAGAGCCCCCACAGGGAGGAGCACAGATACGCAGTATTTT; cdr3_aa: CATSRAPTGRSTDTQYF
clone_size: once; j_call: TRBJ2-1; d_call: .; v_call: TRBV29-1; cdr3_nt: TGCAGCGTTTCCGTAAGCTCCTACAATGAGCAGTTCTTC; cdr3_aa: CSVSVSSYNEQFF
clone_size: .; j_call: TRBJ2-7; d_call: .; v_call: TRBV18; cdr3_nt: TGTGCCAGCTCACTATCGACAGGCGACACCCCCTACGAGCAGTACTTC; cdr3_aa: CASSLSTGDTPYEQYF
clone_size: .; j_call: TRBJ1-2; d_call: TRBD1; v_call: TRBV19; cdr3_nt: TGTGCCAGTACCAACAGACCGGGACAGGGAAATGGCTACACCTTC; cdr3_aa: CASTNRPGQGNGYTF